One and the same sample provided the 10 T cell receptor beta chains below, sequenced in a study of breast tumors, draining lymph nodes, adjacent tissues (dated by TCRdb to about 2016). Lymph node samples came from the axillary draining lymph nodes of breast cancer patients. Receptor libraries were prepared by multiplex PCR. The reads were generated on an Illumina HiSeq 2000. TCRdb applied fastp at Q25 and MiXCR to the public reads, then kept only in-frame beta chains. When rows share a CDR3 protein, they turn into one entry using the most common DNA and genes. For this sample there are around 170,000 distinct CDR3 sequences; 25% to 40% appear just once. The top ten constitute around 4.5% of the sample. The sample comprised axillary lymph node tissue. The source of these receptors is a female donor with breast cancer. Some clones in this sample may be carry-over from other donors' samples.

This clonotype was counted many times. The J gene is TRBJ2-5, the V gene TRBV13, with 7 bases aligning to TRBD2. The CDR3 is made up of 11 amino acids. The junction had 5 bases not matched to a gene; V was cut back by 11 bases and J by 5 bases. Germline CDR1 and CDR2: PRHDT and FYEKMQ (reference sequence). In nucleotides, the CDR3 is TGTGCCCTTCGGGGGGAGGAGACCCAGTACTTC. Translating it yields CALRGEETQYF.

With respect to this clonotype: Since the CDR3 does not end with the conserved phenylalanine or tryptophan, this likely comes from a read error. The V gene is TRBV28, the J gene TRBJ1-6, with D unresolved. Trimming shortened V by 7 bases and J by 6 bases, and 13 bases separated the two germline ends. This CDR3 is 14 amino acids long. Germline V gene data show CDR1 as MDHEN and CDR2 as SYDVKM. The chain's CDR3 is CASTWGALNSPLHV. The CDR3 DNA is TGTGCCAGCACCTGGGGTGCCCTTAATTCACCCCTCCACGTT.

This clonotype has a count of ten or more. J is TRBJ2-1 and V is TRBV12-5; D unclear. Trimming cost V 6 bases and J 0 bases, with 15 bases left between them. The CDR3 length is 16 residues. The V gene's germline CDR1 is LGHNT and CDR2 FRNRAP. This CDR3 is CASGSPQLGSYNEQFF. As DNA, the CDR3 is TGTGCTAGTGGCTCGCCTCAACTTGGCTCCTACAATGAGCAGTTCTTC.

This clonotype was observed many times. The rearrangement links TRBV5-5 to TRBJ2-1, with 9 positions matching TRBD2. Trimming cost V 6 bases and J 10 bases; bases outside gene matches: 14. Germline V gene lookup returns CDR1 SGHKS and CDR2 YYEKEE (reference sequence). CDR3 size: 15 residues. Written as DNA, the CDR3 is TGTGCCAGCACCTCGTCGGCGGGAGGGCCGGGCGAGCAGTTCTTC. This encodes CASTSSAGGPGEQFF.

This clonotype appeared many times. The chain joins TRBV15 to TRBJ2-5, with D possibly being TRBD1 (6 bases). The germline gives CDR1 LNHNV, CDR2 YYDKDF (reference sequence). The ends were cut back, 3 bases at V and 2 bases at J, with 7 bases in the middle. The CDR3 is made up of 13 amino acids. The DNA for the CDR3 is TGTGCCACCAGCAGGGACAGTCAAGAGACCCAGTACTTC. Translating gives CATSRDSQETQYF.

The sample holds a few counts of this clonotype. The chain carries TRBV6-1 and TRBJ2-7, with D possibly TRBD2 on 5 matching bases. The CDR3 is 17 amino acids. V lost 7 bases to trimming and J lost 2 bases, with 24 bases between them. Germline V CDR1 and CDR2: MNHNS, SASEGT. In nucleotides, the CDR3 is TGTGCCAGCATTTTCCAATCGGACTCCCCGGTCCCCTACGAGCAGTACTTC. It yields the protein CASIFQSDSPVPYEQYF.

Of note for this clonotype: A much larger clone differs by one base, so this may be a read error. The V call is TRBV5-6, the J call TRBJ2-7, with a weak D call TRBD2 (7 bases). This CDR3 has 13 amino acids. With 8 bases removed from V and 6 bases from J, the gap between germline ends came to 18 bases. From germline, CDR1 is SGHDT and CDR2 YYEEEE. CDR3 sequence: CASWGGGTSEQYF. The CDR3 nucleotides are TGTGCCAGTTGGGGAGGGGGAACTAGCGAGCAGTACTTC.

On this clonotype: A much larger clone differs by one base, so this may be a read error. The rearrangement uses TRBV9 and TRBJ2-3; 9 bases match TRBD2. Trimming cost V 2 bases and J 10 bases; bases outside gene matches: 11. CDR1 SGDLS and CDR2 YYNGEE come from the germline V gene. This CDR3 has 15 amino acids. The CDR3 DNA follows: TGTGCCAGCAGCGTCTATAGCGGGGGCCTGGATGCGCAGTATTTT. Translation gives CASSVYSGGLDAQYF.

This clonotype was seen at least ten times. The chain is built from TRBV5-8 and TRBJ1-4; D might be TRBD1 (6 bases). Germline V gene lookup returns CDR1 SGHTS and CDR2 YDEGEE. The germline V and J ends were trimmed by 2 bases and 4 bases, with 15 bases remaining between them. The CDR3 extends over 16 amino acids. CDR3 residues: CASSFSGTRLNEKLFF. The DNA for the CDR3 is TGTGCCAGCAGCTTTTCTGGGACACGACTTAATGAAAAACTGTTTTTT.

This clonotype was counted ten times or more. The CDR3 loop is CASSLEVGDLFF. DNA for the CDR3: TGTGCCAGCAGCTTAGAGGTTGGGGACTTATTTTTT. The V call is TRBV11-2, the J call TRBJ1-4; a weak D match, TRBD1 (5 bases). Trimming shortened V by 0 bases and J by 17 bases, and 13 bases separated the two germline ends. Germline loops: CDR1 SGHAT, CDR2 FQNNGV. The CDR3 runs 12 residues.